The source of this TCR beta chain is a study of blood T cell repertoires in COVID-19 (dated by TCRdb to between 2020 and 2021). Regarding the research as a whole: The collaborator samples originated in the United States, Italy and Spain and spanned the acute and convalescent phases of COVID-19. The material from the prospective study consisted of cDNA or gDNA derived from T cells, B-cell-depleted T cells, or PBMCs. The dataset comprised deeply sampled blood TCRbeta repertoires from subjects exposed to, actively infected with, or recovered from COVID-19. The repertoires were released in a freely available public database intended as a resource for research on the immune response to SARS-CoV-2. The samples were drawn from two sources: the first 160 participants of the ongoing ImmuneRACE study, and 1,000 to 1,500 subjects contributed by 6 global collaborators. A de-identified subject ID, COVID-19 status, age in years and sex were almost always included in the sample metadata. HLA class I and class II types, where available, came from metadata supplied by the sample provider rather than from assay-based typing.

Trimming takes 4 bases off V and 7 bases off J; junction bases not matched to a gene: 1. Taken from cysteine to phenylalanine, the CDR3 has 14 residues. Solely the CDR3 DNA is kept, with 42 bases framed from the first base. The germline V gene (reference sequence) sets CDR1 to LGHDT and CDR2 to YNNKEL. Findings and caveats that apply to the study as a whole: The amount of clinical and demographic metadata varied by source and participant and was provided uncurated.

This clone was counted between two and nine times. Its cognate antigen has yet to be identified. No base quality values were provided; no much bigger clone lies one nucleotide off. The immunoSEQ Assay, a bias-controlled multiplex PCR, was used to amplify TCRbeta CDR3 regions from genomic DNA. On the study's bioinformatics: Nucleated cell counts per sample were estimated from amplification of reference gene primers within the assay. To quantify the absolute abundance of each unique TCRbeta CDR3 rearrangement, sequence reads were collapsed and filtered. Productive Simpson clonality was computed per sample as the square root of Simpson's diversity index over productive rearrangements. This is the immuneACCESS table as TCRdb keeps it, with only in-frame sequences that have V and J called. A part of the clones is gone; compared with another copy, unresolved V genes explain less than half, and the rest is unexplained. The V and J calls and clone size are taken from that table; D and trimming were inferred from the DNA. The sample table contains 62,000 or so clones; only one count was recorded for approximately 78% of them. Of the sample, 14% falls within the top ten clones.

In Seattle, one collaborating source enrolled patients while the infection was active and tracked those patients longitudinally over the course of disease. The collaborating institutions used their own protocols to collect whole blood in K2EDTA tubes. For TCRbeta analysis, collaborator samples were shipped as frozen whole blood, as isolated PBMCs, or as DNA extracted from either sample type. Sequenced input: peripheral blood. The sequence is built from TRBV3-1 (or the pseudogene TRBV3-2) and TRBJ1-6, and 10 bases in between align with TRBD1. This receptor was identified in a man in his fifties or sixties with COVID-19, enrolled during active disease. The CDR3 here reads CASSPTGGNSPLHF. At the DNA level, the sequence is TGTGCCAGCAGCCCGACAGGGGGCAATTCACCCCTCCACTTT.